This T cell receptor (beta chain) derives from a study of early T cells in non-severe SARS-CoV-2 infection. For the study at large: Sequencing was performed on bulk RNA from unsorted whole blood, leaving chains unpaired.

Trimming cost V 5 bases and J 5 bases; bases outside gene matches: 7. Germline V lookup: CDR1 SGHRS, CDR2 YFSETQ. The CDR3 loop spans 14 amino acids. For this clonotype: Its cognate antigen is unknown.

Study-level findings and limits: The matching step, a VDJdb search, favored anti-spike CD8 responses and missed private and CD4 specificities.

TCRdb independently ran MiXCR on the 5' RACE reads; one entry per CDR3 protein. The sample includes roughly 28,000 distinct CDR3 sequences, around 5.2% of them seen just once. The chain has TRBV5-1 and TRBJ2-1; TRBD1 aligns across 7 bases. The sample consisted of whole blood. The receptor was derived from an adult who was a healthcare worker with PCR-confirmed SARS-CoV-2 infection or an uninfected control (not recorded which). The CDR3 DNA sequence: TGCGCCAGCAGTGAGCCGGGACAGAACAATGAGCAGTTCTTC. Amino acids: CASSEPGQNNEQFF.